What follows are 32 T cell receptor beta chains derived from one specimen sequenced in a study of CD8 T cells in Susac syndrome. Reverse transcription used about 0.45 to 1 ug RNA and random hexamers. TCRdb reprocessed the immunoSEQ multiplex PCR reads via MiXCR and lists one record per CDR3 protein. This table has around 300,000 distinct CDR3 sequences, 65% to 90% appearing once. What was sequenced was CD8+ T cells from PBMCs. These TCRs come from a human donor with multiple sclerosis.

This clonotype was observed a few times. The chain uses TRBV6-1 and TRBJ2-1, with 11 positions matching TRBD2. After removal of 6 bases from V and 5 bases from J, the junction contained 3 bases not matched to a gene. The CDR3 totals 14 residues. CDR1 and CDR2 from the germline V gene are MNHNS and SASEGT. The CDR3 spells CASSQLAGDNEQFF. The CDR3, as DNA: TGTGCCAGCAGCCAACTAGCGGGAGACAATGAGCAGTTCTTC.

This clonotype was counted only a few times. CDR3 sequence: CASRGLGGSSYEQYF. The CDR3 region has the DNA TGTGCCAGCAGGGGGCTCGGCGGGAGCTCCTACGAGCAGTACTTC. This chain joins TRBV6-1 and TRBJ2-7; 7 bases match TRBD2. V lost 6 bases and J lost 0; bases outside the gene matches: 8. There are 15 residues in the CDR3. The germline V gene has CDR1 MNHNS and CDR2 SASEGT.

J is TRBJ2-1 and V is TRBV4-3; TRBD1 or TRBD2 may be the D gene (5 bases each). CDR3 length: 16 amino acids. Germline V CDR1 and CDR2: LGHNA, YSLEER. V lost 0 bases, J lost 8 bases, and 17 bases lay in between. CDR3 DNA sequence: TGCGCCAGCAGCCAAGATCCCGGGACGGGTGGGGATGAGCAGTTCTTC. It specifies CASSQDPGTGGDEQFF.

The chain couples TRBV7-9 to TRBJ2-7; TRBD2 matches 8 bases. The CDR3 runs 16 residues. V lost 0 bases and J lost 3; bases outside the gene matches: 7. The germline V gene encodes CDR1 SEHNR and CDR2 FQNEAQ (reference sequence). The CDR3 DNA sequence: TGTGCCAGCAGCTTAGCGATAGGGACTAGAGGCTACGAGCAGTACTTC. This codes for CASSLAIGTRGYEQYF.

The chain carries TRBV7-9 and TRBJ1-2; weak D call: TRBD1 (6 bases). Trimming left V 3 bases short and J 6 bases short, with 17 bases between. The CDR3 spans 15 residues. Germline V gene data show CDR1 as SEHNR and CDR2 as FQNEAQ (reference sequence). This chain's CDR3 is CASSLGTTGLDGYTF. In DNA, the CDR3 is TGTGCCAGCAGCTTGGGAACGACAGGTCTTGATGGCTACACCTTC.

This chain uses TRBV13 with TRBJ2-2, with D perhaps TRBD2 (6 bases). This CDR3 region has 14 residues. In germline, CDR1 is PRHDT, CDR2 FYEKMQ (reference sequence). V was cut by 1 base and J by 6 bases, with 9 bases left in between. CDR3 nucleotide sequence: TGTGCCAGCAGCTTAGTCCGGGGGTCCGGGGAGCTGTTTTTT. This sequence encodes CASSLVRGSGELFF. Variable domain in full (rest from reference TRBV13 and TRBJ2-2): AAGVIQSPRHLIKEKRETATLKCYPIPRHDTVYWYQQGPGQDPQFLISFYEKMQSDKGSIPDRFSAQQFSDYHSELNMSSLELGDSALYFCASSLVRGSGELFFGEGSRLTVL.

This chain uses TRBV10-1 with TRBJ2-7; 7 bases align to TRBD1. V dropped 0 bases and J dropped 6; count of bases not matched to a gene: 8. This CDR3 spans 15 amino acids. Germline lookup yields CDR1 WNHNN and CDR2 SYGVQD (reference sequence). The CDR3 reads CASSESTGTLREQYF. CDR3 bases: TGCGCCAGCAGTGAGTCGACAGGGACCCTACGCGAGCAGTACTTC.

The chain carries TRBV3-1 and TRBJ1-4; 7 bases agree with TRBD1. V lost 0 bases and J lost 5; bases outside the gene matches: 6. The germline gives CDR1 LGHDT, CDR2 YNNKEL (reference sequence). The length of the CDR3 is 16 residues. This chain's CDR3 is CASSQDFPGGNEKLFF. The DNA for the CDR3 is TGTGCCAGCAGCCAAGATTTTCCAGGGGGGAATGAAAAACTGTTTTTT.

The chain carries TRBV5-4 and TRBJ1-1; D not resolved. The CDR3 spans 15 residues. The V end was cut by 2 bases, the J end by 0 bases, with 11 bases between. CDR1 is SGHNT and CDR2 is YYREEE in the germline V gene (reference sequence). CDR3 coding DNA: TGTGCCAGCAGCTTTGAAACTGAGGTGAACACTGAAGCTTTCTTT. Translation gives CASSFETEVNTEAFF.

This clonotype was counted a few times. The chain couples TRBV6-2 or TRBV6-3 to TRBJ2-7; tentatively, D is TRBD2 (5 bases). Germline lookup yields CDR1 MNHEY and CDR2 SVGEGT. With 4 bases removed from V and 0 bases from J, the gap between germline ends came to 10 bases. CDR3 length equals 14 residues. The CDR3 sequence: CASSSAGPSYEQYF. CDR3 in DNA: TGTGCCAGCAGTTCGGCGGGCCCCTCCTACGAGCAGTACTTC.

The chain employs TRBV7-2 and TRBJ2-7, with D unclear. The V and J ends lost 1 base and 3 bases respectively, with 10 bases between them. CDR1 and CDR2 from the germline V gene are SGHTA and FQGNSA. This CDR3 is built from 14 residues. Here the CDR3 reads CASSLVDGFYEQYF. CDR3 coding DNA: TGTGCCAGCAGCTTAGTGGACGGTTTCTACGAGCAGTACTTC.

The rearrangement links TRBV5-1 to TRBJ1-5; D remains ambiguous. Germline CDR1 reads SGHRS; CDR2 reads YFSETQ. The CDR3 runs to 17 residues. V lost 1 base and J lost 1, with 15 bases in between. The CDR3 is CASSLTPLGGSNQPQHF. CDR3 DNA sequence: TGCGCCAGCAGCTTGACCCCCCTCGGAGGGAGCAATCAGCCCCAGCATTTT.

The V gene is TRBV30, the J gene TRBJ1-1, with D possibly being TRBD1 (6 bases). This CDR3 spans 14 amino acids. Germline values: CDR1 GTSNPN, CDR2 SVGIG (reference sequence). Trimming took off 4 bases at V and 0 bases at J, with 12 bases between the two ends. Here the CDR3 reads CAWTAGDMNTEAFF. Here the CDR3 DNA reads TGTGCCTGGACCGCCGGGGACATGAACACTGAAGCTTTCTTT.

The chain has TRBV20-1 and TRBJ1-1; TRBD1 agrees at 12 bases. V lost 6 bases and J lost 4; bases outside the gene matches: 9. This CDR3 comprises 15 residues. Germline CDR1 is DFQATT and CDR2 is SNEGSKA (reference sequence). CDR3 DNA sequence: TGCAGTGCCCCGGGGTGGGACAGGGGGCCCACTGAAGCTTTCTTT. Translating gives CSAPGWDRGPTEAFF.

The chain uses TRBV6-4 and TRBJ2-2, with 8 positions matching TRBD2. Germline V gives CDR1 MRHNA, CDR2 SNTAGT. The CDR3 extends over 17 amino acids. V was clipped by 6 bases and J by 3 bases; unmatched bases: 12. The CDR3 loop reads CASSARREGEDTGELFF. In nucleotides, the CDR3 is TGTGCCAGCAGCGCTCGACGGGAGGGGGAGGACACCGGGGAGCTGTTTTTT.

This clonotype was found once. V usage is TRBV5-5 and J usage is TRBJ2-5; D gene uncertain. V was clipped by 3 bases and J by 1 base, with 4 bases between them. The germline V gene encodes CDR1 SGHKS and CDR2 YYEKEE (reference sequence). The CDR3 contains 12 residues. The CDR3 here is CASSSPQETQYF. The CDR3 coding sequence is TGTGCCAGCAGCTCACCCCAAGAGACCCAGTACTTC.

The chain's CDR3 is CSASLPRGNYNEQFF. DNA for the CDR3: TGCAGTGCTAGCCTCCCTCGCGGGAACTACAATGAGCAGTTCTTC. The chain has TRBV20-1 and TRBJ2-1, with a weak D call TRBD2 (6 bases). This CDR3 contains 15 residues. Germline CDR1 DFQATT, CDR2 SNEGSKA (reference sequence). V was clipped by 3 bases and J by 3 bases, with 15 bases between them.

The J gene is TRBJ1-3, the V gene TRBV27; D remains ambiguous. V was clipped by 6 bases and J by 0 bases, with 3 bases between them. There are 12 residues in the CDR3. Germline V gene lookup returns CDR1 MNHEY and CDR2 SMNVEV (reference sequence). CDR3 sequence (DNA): TGTGCCAGCAGCCACTCTGGAAACACCATATATTTT. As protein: CASSHSGNTIYF.

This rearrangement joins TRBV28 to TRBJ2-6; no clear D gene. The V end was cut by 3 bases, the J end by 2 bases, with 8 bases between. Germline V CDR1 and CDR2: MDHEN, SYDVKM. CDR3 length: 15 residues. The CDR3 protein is CASSFFRTGANVLTF. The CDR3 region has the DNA TGTGCCAGCAGTTTTTTTCGGACTGGGGCCAACGTCCTGACTTTC.

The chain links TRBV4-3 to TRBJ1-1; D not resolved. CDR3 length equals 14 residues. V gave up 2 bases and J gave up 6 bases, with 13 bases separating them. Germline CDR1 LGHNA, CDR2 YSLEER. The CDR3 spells CASSQKSVGAEAFF. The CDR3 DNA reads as TGCGCCAGCAGCCAAAAGTCAGTAGGCGCTGAAGCTTTCTTT.

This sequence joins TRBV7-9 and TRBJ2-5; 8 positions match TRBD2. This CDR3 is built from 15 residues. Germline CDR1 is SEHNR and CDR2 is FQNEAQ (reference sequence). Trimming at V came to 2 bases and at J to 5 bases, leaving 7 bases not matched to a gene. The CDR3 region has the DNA TGTGCCAGCAGCTTAAGCGGGAGTTCTGGCGAGACCCAGTACTTC. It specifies CASSLSGSSGETQYF.

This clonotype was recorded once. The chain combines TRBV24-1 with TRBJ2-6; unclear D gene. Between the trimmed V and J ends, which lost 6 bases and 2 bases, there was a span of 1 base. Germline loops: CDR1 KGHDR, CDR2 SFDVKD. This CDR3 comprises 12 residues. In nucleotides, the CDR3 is TGTGCCACCAGTCCTGGGGCCAACGTCCTGACTTTC. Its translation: CATSPGANVLTF.

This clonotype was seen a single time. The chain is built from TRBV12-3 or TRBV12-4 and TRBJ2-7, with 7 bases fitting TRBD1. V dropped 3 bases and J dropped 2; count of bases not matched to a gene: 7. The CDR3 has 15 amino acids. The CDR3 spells CASSFYRGFTYEQYF. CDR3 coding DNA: TGTGCCAGCAGTTTTTACAGGGGCTTCACCTACGAGCAGTACTTC.

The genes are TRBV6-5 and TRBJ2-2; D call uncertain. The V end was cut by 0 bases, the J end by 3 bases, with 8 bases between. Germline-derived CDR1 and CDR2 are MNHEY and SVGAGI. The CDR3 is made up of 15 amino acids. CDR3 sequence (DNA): TGTGCCAGCAGTTACTCGATAAGCGACACCGGGGAGCTGTTTTTT. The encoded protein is CASSYSISDTGELFF.

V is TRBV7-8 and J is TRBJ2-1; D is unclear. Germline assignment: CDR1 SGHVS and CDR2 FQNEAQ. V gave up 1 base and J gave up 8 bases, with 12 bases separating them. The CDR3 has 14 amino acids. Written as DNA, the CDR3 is TGTGCCAGCAGCTTAGAACTACGCCCCCATGAGCAGTTCTTC. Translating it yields CASSLELRPHEQFF.

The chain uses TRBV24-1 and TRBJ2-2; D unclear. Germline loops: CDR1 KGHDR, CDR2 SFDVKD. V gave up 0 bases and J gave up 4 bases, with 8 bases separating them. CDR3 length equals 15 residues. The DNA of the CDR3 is TGTGCCACCAGTGATTTGCACTCAGGCACCGGGGAGCTGTTTTTT. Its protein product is CATSDLHSGTGELFF.

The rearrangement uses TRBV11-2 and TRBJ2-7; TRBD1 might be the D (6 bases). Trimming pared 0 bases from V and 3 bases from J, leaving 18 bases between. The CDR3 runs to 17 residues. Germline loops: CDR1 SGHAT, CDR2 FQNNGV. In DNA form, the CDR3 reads TGTGCCAGCAGCTTAGATCTGGGGACACTAGGGTTCTACGAGCAGTACTTC. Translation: CASSLDLGTLGFYEQYF.

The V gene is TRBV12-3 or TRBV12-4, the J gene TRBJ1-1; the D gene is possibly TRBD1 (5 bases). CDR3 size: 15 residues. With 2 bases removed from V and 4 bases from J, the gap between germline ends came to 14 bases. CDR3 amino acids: CASSLWGLKGTEAFF. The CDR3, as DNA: TGTGCCAGCAGTTTATGGGGCCTTAAGGGCACTGAAGCTTTCTTT.

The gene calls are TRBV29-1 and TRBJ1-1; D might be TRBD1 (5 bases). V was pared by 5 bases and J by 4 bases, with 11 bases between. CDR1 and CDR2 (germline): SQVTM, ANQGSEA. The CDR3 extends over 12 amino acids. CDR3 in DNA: TGCAGCGTTTGGGGGAGGAGCACTGAAGCTTTCTTT. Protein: CSVWGRSTEAFF.

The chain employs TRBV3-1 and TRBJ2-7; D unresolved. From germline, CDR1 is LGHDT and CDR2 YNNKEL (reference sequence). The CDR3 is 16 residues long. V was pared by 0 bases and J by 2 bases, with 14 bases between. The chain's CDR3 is CASSQEIRTVAYEQYF. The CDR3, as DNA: TGTGCCAGCAGCCAAGAAATTCGGACGGTTGCCTACGAGCAGTACTTC.

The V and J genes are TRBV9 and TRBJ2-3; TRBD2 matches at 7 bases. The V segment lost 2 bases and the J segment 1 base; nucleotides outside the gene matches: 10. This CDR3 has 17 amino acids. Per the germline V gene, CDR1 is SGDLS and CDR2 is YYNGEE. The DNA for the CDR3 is TGTGCCAGCAGCGTCAAAAGGGCGGGAGTCGGCACAGATACGCAGTATTTT. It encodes CASSVKRAGVGTDTQYF.

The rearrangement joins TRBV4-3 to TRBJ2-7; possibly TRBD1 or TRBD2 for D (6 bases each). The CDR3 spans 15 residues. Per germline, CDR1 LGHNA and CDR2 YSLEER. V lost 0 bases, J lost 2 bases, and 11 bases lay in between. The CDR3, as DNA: TGCGCCAGCAGCCAAGATTCGGGGGCTGCCTACGAGCAGTACTTC. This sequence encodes CASSQDSGAAYEQYF.